This T cell receptor beta chain was documented in a study of Ad26.COV2.S vaccination and SARS-CoV-2 variants. Sequenced by immunoSEQ multiplex PCR; TCRdb stores in-frame clones only, minus some. The sample holds 43,000 or so clones, 83% seen once. The CDR3 contains 13 residues. With 6 bases removed from V and 4 bases from J, the gap between germline ends came to 12 bases. The chain employs TRBV12-3 or TRBV12-4 and TRBJ1-1, with D possibly being TRBD1 (6 bases). The specimen comprised peripheral blood, sampled after recovery from COVID-19. This receptor was obtained from a human donor who had recovered from COVID-19. This CDR3 is CASSERGSTEAFF. The CDR3, as DNA: TGTGCCAGCAGCGAGAGGGGGTCCACTGAAGCTTTCTTT.